This TCR beta chain was observed in a study of early T cells in non-severe SARS-CoV-2 infection. Study findings and constraints: Clonotype matching in VDJdb favored anti-spike CD8 responses and did not capture private and CD4 specificities.

Unique molecular identifiers (one per individual cDNA molecule) were attached. TCRdb called the 5' RACE reads again in MiXCR, with one record for every CDR3 protein. The table lists 80,000 or so distinct CDR3 sequences, 11% to 15% of them singletons. The length of the CDR3 is 14 residues. CDR1 and CDR2 from the germline V gene are SGHDT and YYEEEE. V lost 1 base to trimming and J lost 3 bases; unmatched junction nucleotides: 1. This clonotype was detected a few times. The antigen is not known. The sequencing sample was made of whole blood. The sequence derives from an adult who was a healthcare worker with PCR-confirmed SARS-CoV-2 infection or an uninfected control (not recorded which). The chain carries TRBV5-6 and TRBJ2-5; 9 nucleotides line up with TRBD2. The CDR3 reads CASSLPSGKETQYF. Written as DNA, the CDR3 is TGTGCCAGCAGCTTGCCTAGCGGGAAAGAGACCCAGTACTTC. Together with reference TRBV5-6 and TRBJ2-5, the CDR3 gives the full variable domain: DAGVTQSPTHLIKTRGQQVTLRCSPKSGHDTVSWYQQALGQGPQFIFQYYEEEERQRGNFPDRFSGHQFPNYSSELNVNALLLGDSALYLCASSLPSGKETQYFGPGTRLLVL.